These 12 T cell receptor beta chains originate from one sample sequenced in a study of early T cells in non-severe SARS-CoV-2 infection. One entry per CDR3 protein, called by TCRdb with MiXCR from the 5' RACE reads. The repertoire has roughly 63,000 distinct CDR3 sequences, approximately 12% of them found once; the top ten carry roughly 1.2%. Source: whole blood, taken at baseline. These TCRs come from an adult who was a healthcare worker with PCR-confirmed SARS-CoV-2 infection or an uninfected control (not recorded which). The donor label of this sample is uncertain.

The gene calls are TRBV12-3 or TRBV12-4 and TRBJ2-5; no clear D gene. V gave up 3 bases and J gave up 4 bases, with 3 bases separating them. CDR3 size: 11 residues. CDR3 in amino acids: CASSFGETQYF. Here the CDR3 DNA reads TGTGCCAGCAGTTTCGGAGAGACCCAGTACTTC.

This clonotype was counted between two and nine times. V and J are TRBV6-6 and TRBJ1-5; the D gene is possibly TRBD1 (6 bases). CDR1 and CDR2 from the germline V gene are MNHNY and SVGAGI (reference sequence). This CDR3 has 16 residues. Trimming shortened V by 6 bases and J by 5 bases, and 20 bases separated the two germline ends. As DNA, the CDR3 is TGTGCCAGCAGCCCCAGGGACACTCGCGGGGATCAGCCCCAGCATTTT. The encoded protein is CASSPRDTRGDQPQHF.

This clonotype was picked up many times. The chain couples TRBV5-1 to TRBJ2-3; D remains ambiguous. Trimming pared 1 base from V and 6 bases from J, leaving 9 bases between. Looked up from germline, CDR1 is SGHRS and CDR2 is YFSETQ. The CDR3 loop spans 13 amino acids. This CDR3 is CASSLKRADTQYF. The DNA for the CDR3 is TGCGCCAGCAGCTTGAAACGAGCGGATACGCAGTATTTT.

The chain uses TRBV7-2 and TRBJ2-3; D not certain. The CDR3 has 15 residues. The V and J ends lost 5 bases and 5 bases respectively, with 17 bases between them. The V gene's germline CDR1 is SGHTA and CDR2 FQGNSA. CDR3 DNA sequence: TGTGCCAGCAGCCCTAGTCCTAATCTCAGAGATACGCAGTATTTT. This translates into CASSPSPNLRDTQYF.

The chain carries TRBV2 and TRBJ1-3; TRBD1 is a possible D gene (5 bases). The ends were cut back, 3 bases at V and 0 bases at J, with 9 bases in the middle. The CDR3 sequence is 15 residues long. CDR1 and CDR2 (germline): SNHLY, FYNNEI. The CDR3 region is CASSDFQGSGNTIYF. The CDR3 region has the DNA TGTGCCAGCAGTGATTTTCAGGGCTCTGGAAACACCATATATTTT.

The rearrangement links TRBV7-3 to TRBJ1-1, with D possibly matching TRBD1 (5 bases). V lost 5 bases to trimming and J lost 5 bases, with 15 bases between them. The CDR3 extends over 14 amino acids. The V gene's germline CDR1 is SGHTA and CDR2 FQGTGA. The CDR3 spells CASSPTDRGTEAFF. The DNA for the CDR3 is TGTGCCAGCAGCCCGACAGACCGAGGGACTGAAGCTTTCTTT.

The chain joins TRBV5-6 to TRBJ2-5; a weak D match, TRBD1 (5 bases). Germline CDR1 SGHDT, CDR2 YYEEEE. V lost 5 bases and J lost 0, with 8 bases in between. This CDR3 is built from 13 residues. The CDR3 region has the DNA TGTGCCAGCAGAGCAGGGAACCAAGAGACCCAGTACTTC. Amino acids: CASRAGNQETQYF.

Ten or more counts support this clonotype. The chain couples TRBV7-9 to TRBJ1-4; no clear D gene. Germline loops: CDR1 SEHNR, CDR2 FQNEAQ (reference sequence). V was clipped by 0 bases and J by 8 bases, with 16 bases between them. CDR3 size: 16 residues. In DNA form, the CDR3 reads TGTGCCAGCAGCTTAGCAGGACTCGGTATCCTGGAAAAACTGTTTTTT. Residues: CASSLAGLGILEKLFF.

The chain links TRBV21-1 to TRBJ2-7; whether TRBD1, the table's D call, matches the DNA was not checked. TRBV21-1 is marked as a pseudogene. The CDR3 has 19 residues. In nucleotides, the CDR3 is TGTGCCAGCAGCAAAGCGGAGATGTCGGGACGGCAAAAATCCTACGAGCAGTACGTC. This gives the protein CASSKAEMSGRQKSYEQYV.

There are a few counts of this clonotype. The J gene is TRBJ2-7, the V gene TRBV12-2; the table's TRBD1 call for D was not verified on the DNA. TRBV12-2 is labeled a pseudogene. The CDR3 spans 14 residues. CDR3 protein: CASPTGTDSYEQYV. CDR3 coding DNA: TGTGCAAGTCCGACGGGGACAGACTCCTACGAGCAGTACGTC.

This clonotype was observed at least ten times. The genes are TRBV5-1 and TRBJ1-1, with D perhaps TRBD1 (6 bases). In germline, CDR1 is SGHRS, CDR2 YFSETQ. V lost 0 bases and J 0 bases, leaving 15 bases between the germline ends. This CDR3 region has 17 residues. DNA for the CDR3: TGCGCCAGCAGCTTGGGACGAAGGGGGTTGATGAACACTGAAGCTTTCTTT. Translating it yields CASSLGRRGLMNTEAFF.

This clonotype was detected many times. The chain recombines TRBV7-2 with TRBJ2-3, with 11 positions matching TRBD1. Germline trimming cut 5 bases from V and 2 bases from J; bases unmatched to any gene: 3. The CDR3 sequence is 15 residues long. Germline CDR1 is SGHTA and CDR2 is FQGNSA. The CDR3 here is CASSRDRGNTDTQYF. The CDR3 region has the DNA TGTGCCAGCAGCCGGGACAGGGGGAACACAGATACGCAGTATTTT.